The clone carrying this T cell receptor beta chain was counted ten times or more. The CDR3 sequence is 15 residues long. V lost 7 bases and J lost 2, with 12 bases in between. The cDNA came from 5'RACE, which used 10-nucleotide random UMIs. TCRdb called the 5' RACE reads again in MiXCR, with one record for every CDR3 protein. The sample contains tens of thousands of distinct CDR3 sequences, about 13% of which appear only once. Unsorted libraries used 2 million PBMCs kept at -80 degrees C. The source of the sample is a study of neurological immune-mediated disorders. The clonotype originates from a woman between 55 and 75 years old with HTLV-1-associated myelopathy (HAM/TSP). This chain joins TRBV12-3 or TRBV12-4 and TRBJ2-6, with a possible D match to TRBD2 (5 bases). The sequenced sample consisted of PBMCs. The CDR3 sequence: CASTLSGTGANVLTF. The DNA of the CDR3 is TGTGCCAGCACCCTGAGCGGCACTGGGGCCAACGTCCTGACTTTC.